This is a list of T cell receptor beta chains from one sample in a study of T cell changes during pregnancy in multiple sclerosis. Only in-frame clones appear in the TCRdb table, and some are missing; sequencing was by immunoSEQ multiplex PCR. This table has approximately 88,000 clones, 90% to 95% appearing once. The sample in question was peripheral blood, obtained in the second trimester of pregnancy. These receptor sequences come from a female donor with multiple sclerosis, enrolled in a pregnancy study. Each CDR3 is given with its conserved first and last residue. The D gene is left open where the match is weak. Size values are once, few and many counts, or a class for expanded clones, and some rows have none.

d_gene	j_gene	abundance	v_gene	len	CDR3nt	CDR3aa
NA	TRBJ1-2	NA	TRBV5-1	14	TGCGCCAGCACCCTTAACAGAGCCTTCTATGGCTACACCTTC	CASTLNRAFYGYTF
NA	TRBJ2-5	NA	TRBV30	14	TGTGCCTCCGCGGTCGCGGCTTCCCAAGAGACCCAGTACTTC	CASAVAASQETQYF
TRBD2	TRBJ2-3	NA	TRBV5-4	17	TGTGCCAGCAGCCAAGGCGGGAGAGGGACTAGCACAGATACGCAGTATTTT	CASSQGGRGTSTDTQYF
TRBD2	TRBJ2-3	NA	TRBV9	15	TGTGCCAGCAGCGCTACTAGCGGGAGCACAGATACGCAGTATTTT	CASSATSGSTDTQYF
NA	TRBJ2-7	NA	TRBV29-1	13	TGCAGCGTTGAAAGTTTGGCAGGCTACGAGCAGTACTTC	CSVESLAGYEQYF
NA	TRBJ1-2	NA	TRBV19	15	TGTGCCGTTAACTCACCCCCCACAGGGAACTATGGCTACACCTTC	CAVNSPPTGNYGYTF
TRBD2	TRBJ2-1	NA	TRBV27	15	TGTGCCACCAGGACTAGCGGGAGCTCCTACAATGAGCAGTTCTTC	CATRTSGSSYNEQFF
NA	TRBJ2-2	NA	TRBV4-2	19	TGTGCCAGCAGCCAAGGCAGGGACTTCCCCGTACCGAACACCGGGGAGCTGTTTTTT	CASSQGRDFPVPNTGELFF
NA	TRBJ2-1	NA	TRBV29-1	15	TGCAGCGTTGAAGGGACACCCAGCTCCTACAATGAGCAGTTCTTC	CSVEGTPSSYNEQFF
TRBD2	TRBJ2-5	once	TRBV18	16	TGTGCCAGCTCACCTCCCGGGACTAGAAGCCAAGAGACCCAGTACTTC	CASSPPGTRSQETQYF
NA	TRBJ2-4	NA	TRBV18	14	TGTGCCAGCTCACCACCGGCAGGGGCTTTGCTTCAGTACTTC	CASSPPAGALLQYF
TRBD2	TRBJ2-1	NA	TRBV6-5	14	TGTGCCAGCAGTTACCGTCTAGCGGGTAATGAGCAGTTCTTC	CASSYRLAGNEQFF
TRBD1	TRBJ2-1	NA	TRBV19	15	TGTGCCAGTAGTCCAGACAGGACAGGCAGCAATGAGCAGTTCTTC	CASSPDRTGSNEQFF
NA	TRBJ1-2	NA	TRBV28	16	TGTGCCAGCAGTTTATCCGACCGAACAGGACGCTATGGCTACACCTTC	CASSLSDRTGRYGYTF
NA	TRBJ2-3	NA	TRBV5-8	15	TGTGCCAGCAGCTTGTTAGCCTCTAGCACAGATACGCAGTATTTT	CASSLLASSTDTQYF
TRBD1	TRBJ2-1	NA	TRBV11-3	15	TGTGCCAGCAGCCCCGGACAGGGGGAACACAATGAGCAGTTCTTC	CASSPGQGEHNEQFF
TRBD2	TRBJ2-5	NA	TRBV7-9	14	TGTGCCAGCAGCCTACCGGGGGGGGGAGAGACCCAGTACTTC	CASSLPGGGETQYF
NA	TRBJ2-7	once	TRBV7-5	15	TGTGTCAGAAGCTCCCACCCCCCGAGGACTAGAGAGCAGTACTTC	CVRSSHPPRTREQYF
TRBD1	TRBJ2-7	NA	TRBV2	15	TGTGCCAGCAGCCTCGGACAGGGGGAGACCTACGAGCAGTACTTC	CASSLGQGETYEQYF
NA	TRBJ1-1	NA	TRBV19	14	TGTGCCAGTAGTATGGGGGGGGCTGGGACTGAAGCTTTCTTT	CASSMGGAGTEAFF
NA	TRBJ1-1	NA	TRBV7-9	14	TGTGCCAGCAGCTTAGGCGGGGTGATCACTGAAGCTTTCTTT	CASSLGGVITEAFF
TRBD1	TRBJ1-1	NA	TRBV9	16	TGTGCCAGCAGCGTAGAAGGGACAGGGAACCAGGGGAAAGCTTTCTTT	CASSVEGTGNQGKAFF
TRBD2	TRBJ2-2	NA	TRBV7-9	16	TGTGCCAGCAGCTTAGTTAGCGGGAGTAGGACCGGGGAGCTGTTTTTT	CASSLVSGSRTGELFF
TRBD1	TRBJ2-7	NA	TRBV4-2	15	TGTGCCAGCAGCCTAGGACAGGATACCTCCTACGAGCAGTACTTC	CASSLGQDTSYEQYF
TRBD1	TRBJ2-3	NA	TRBV11-3	14	TGTGCCAGCAGCTGGGGACAGGGCACAGATACGCAGTATTTT	CASSWGQGTDTQYF
TRBD2	TRBJ2-4	NA	TRBV27	16	TGTGCCAGCACCGCACGGGGGGTACTAGCCAAAAACATTCAGTACTTC	CASTARGVLAKNIQYF
TRBD2	TRBJ2-6	few	TRBV4-1	17	TGCGCCAGCAGCCAAGGGATAGCGGGCTCTGGGGCCAACGTCCTGACTTTC	CASSQGIAGSGANVLTF
TRBD1	TRBJ2-1	NA	TRBV5-6	16	TGTGCCAGCAGCTCGGATACCGGGACAGATTACAATGAGCAGTTCTTC	CASSSDTGTDYNEQFF
TRBD1	TRBJ2-7	NA	TRBV7-9	13	TGTGCCAGCAGCTCCAGGGGGACCTACGAGCAGTACTTC	CASSSRGTYEQYF
TRBD1	TRBJ2-3	once	TRBV13	13	TGTGCCAGCAGCTCCGGGACAGCAGATACGCAGTATTTT	CASSSGTADTQYF
NA	TRBJ2-7	NA	TRBV19	11	TGTGCCAGTAGCTGGGGCAGGTCCCCCGGCTTC	CASSWGRSPGF
TRBD2	TRBJ2-7	NA	TRBV5-1	16	TGCGCCAGCAGCTTAGAGCTAGCGGGAGCCCTCTACGAGCAGTACTTC	CASSLELAGALYEQYF
NA	TRBJ1-1	NA	TRBV5-1	13	TGCGCCAGCAGTTACGAGGGACACCTTGAAGCTTTCTTT	CASSYEGHLEAFF
TRBD1	TRBJ2-5	NA	TRBV23-1	14	TGCGCCAGCAGTGGACAGGGGGTCGGAGAGACCCAGTACTTC	CASSGQGVGETQYF
TRBD1	TRBJ2-3	NA	TRBV27	15	TGTGCCAGCAGTCCGGGACAGCGAAACACAGATACGCAGTATTTT	CASSPGQRNTDTQYF
TRBD2	TRBJ2-3	NA	TRBV7-2	15	TGTGCCAGCAGCGTTAGCGGGAGTTCCCCAGATACGCAGTATTTT	CASSVSGSSPDTQYF
NA	TRBJ2-3	NA	TRBV9	14	TGTGCCAGCAGCGATCAGACTAGCACAGATACGCAGTATTTT	CASSDQTSTDTQYF
NA	TRBJ2-1	once	TRBV5-1	13	TGCGCCAGCAACTTGGGACGGACTAATGAGCAGTTCTTC	CASNLGRTNEQFF
TRBD1	TRBJ2-5	NA	TRBV5-6	18	TGTGCCAGCAGCCCACTTCCGGGACAGGGGTACCTCCAAGAGACCCAGTACTTC	CASSPLPGQGYLQETQYF
TRBD1	TRBJ2-2	NA	TRBV28	17	TGTGCCAGCAGTTTATTCGGGACAGGGGCGAACACCGGGGAGCTGTTTTTT	CASSLFGTGANTGELFF
NA	TRBJ1-5	once	TRBV27	12	TGTGCCAGCAGTTTAACGGGTCAGCCCCAGCATTTT	CASSLTGQPQHF
TRBD1	TRBJ1-5	NA	TRBV28	13	TGTGCCAACCCCGGGACAGGGGTCCAGCCCCAGCATTTT	CANPGTGVQPQHF
NA	TRBJ2-1	NA	TRBV5-1	14	TGCGCCAGCAGCTTTAGCGGCTCCTACAATGAGCAGTTCTTC	CASSFSGSYNEQFF
NA	TRBJ2-7	once	TRBV18	12	TGTGCCAGCTCACGTATCCGGGACACACTTTTCTTC	CASSRIRDTLFF
TRBD1	TRBJ1-5	NA	TRBV27	14	TGTGCCAGCAGTTCCTCCGGGACAGTCCAGCCCCAGCATTTT	CASSSSGTVQPQHF
NA	TRBJ2-3	NA	TRBV13	13	TGTGCCAGCAGCCCGAGACTAGGAGATACGCAGTATTTT	CASSPRLGDTQYF
TRBD2	TRBJ2-7	NA	TRBV6-4	12	TGTGCCAGCCGCGGGAGTTCCTACGAGCAGTACTTC	CASRGSSYEQYF
TRBD1	TRBJ2-7	NA	TRBV9	15	TGTGCCAGCAGCGTAGCTACGGGACAGGGTTACGAGCAGTACTTC	CASSVATGQGYEQYF
TRBD1	TRBJ1-4	NA	TRBV27	14	TGTGCCAGCAGGGCGGGACAGGGAAATGAAAAACTGTTTTTT	CASRAGQGNEKLFF
NA	TRBJ1-5	NA	TRBV2	17	TGTGCCAGCAGTGAATCTTGGGGACTGAGTAGCAATCAGCCCCAGCATTTT	CASSESWGLSSNQPQHF
NA	TRBJ2-7	once	TRBV5-6	14	TGTGCCAGCAGCTTGGGTCCGGGATTGTACGAGCAGTACTTC	CASSLGPGLYEQYF
TRBD1	TRBJ2-7	NA	TRBV6-6	15	TGTGCCAGCAGTTACTCTCCGGGACAGGGATACGAGCAGTACTTC	CASSYSPGQGYEQYF
TRBD2	TRBJ2-7	NA	TRBV11-2	17	TGTGCCAGCACCGGACTGGGACTAGCGGGAGGGCCCCACGAGCAGTACTTC	CASTGLGLAGGPHEQYF
TRBD1	TRBJ1-2	NA	TRBV7-9	15	TGTGCCAGCAGCCCTATGATGGACAGGGAGAGGGGCTACACCTTC	CASSPMMDRERGYTF
TRBD2	TRBJ2-3	NA	TRBV4-3	16	TGCGCCAGCAGCCAAGGACTAGCGGGTCTTGCAGATACGCAGTATTTT	CASSQGLAGLADTQYF